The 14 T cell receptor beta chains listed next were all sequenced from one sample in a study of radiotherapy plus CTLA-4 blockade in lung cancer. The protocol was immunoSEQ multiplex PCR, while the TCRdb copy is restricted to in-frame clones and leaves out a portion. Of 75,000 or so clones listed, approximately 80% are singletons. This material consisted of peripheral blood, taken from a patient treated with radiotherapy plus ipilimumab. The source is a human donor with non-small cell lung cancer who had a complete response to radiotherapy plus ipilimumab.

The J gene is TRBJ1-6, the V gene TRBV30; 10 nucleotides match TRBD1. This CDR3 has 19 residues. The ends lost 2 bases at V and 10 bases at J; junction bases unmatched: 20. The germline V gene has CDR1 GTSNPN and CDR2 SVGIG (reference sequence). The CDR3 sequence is CAWSIGQGVFTKTGSPLHF. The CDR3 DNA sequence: TGTGCCTGGAGTATCGGACAGGGGGTCTTCACCAAGACCGGATCACCCCTCCACTTT.

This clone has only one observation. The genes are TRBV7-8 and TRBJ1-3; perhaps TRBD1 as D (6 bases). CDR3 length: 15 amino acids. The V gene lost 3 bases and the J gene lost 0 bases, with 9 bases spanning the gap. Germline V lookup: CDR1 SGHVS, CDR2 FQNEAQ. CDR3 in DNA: TGTGCCAGCAGCTTGGGGGCCATCTCTGGAAACACCATATATTTT. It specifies CASSLGAISGNTIYF.

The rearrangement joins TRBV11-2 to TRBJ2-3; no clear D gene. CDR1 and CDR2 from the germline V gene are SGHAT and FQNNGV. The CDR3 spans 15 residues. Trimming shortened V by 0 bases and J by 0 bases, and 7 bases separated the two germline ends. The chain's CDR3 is CASSLDSRSTDTQYF. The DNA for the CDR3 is TGTGCCAGCAGCTTAGACTCGAGGAGCACAGATACGCAGTATTTT.

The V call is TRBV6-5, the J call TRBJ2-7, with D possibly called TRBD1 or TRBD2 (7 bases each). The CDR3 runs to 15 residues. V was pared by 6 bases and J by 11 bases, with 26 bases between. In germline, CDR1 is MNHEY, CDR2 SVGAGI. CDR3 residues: CASSLDRAGTKEEYF. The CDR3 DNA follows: TGTGCCAGCAGCCTCGACAGGGCTGGGACTAAAGAGGAGTACTTC.

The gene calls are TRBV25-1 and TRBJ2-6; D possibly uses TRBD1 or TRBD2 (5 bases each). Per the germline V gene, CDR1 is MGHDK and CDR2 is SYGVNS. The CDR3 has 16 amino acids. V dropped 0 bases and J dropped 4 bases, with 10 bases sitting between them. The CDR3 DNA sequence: TGTGCCAGCAGTGAATATCGAGGGGCCGGGGCCAACGTCCTGACTTTC. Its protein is CASSEYRGAGANVLTF.

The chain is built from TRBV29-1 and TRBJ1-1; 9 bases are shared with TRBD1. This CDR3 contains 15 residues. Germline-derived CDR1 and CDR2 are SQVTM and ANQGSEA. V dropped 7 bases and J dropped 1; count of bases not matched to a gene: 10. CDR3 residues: CSASGPTGGNTEAFF. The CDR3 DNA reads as TGCAGCGCCTCAGGTCCGACAGGGGGGAACACTGAAGCTTTCTTT.

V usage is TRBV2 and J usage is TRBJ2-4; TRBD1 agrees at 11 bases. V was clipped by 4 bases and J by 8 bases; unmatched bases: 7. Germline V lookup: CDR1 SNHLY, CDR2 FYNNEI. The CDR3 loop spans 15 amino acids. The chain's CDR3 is CASSGGQGAGDIQYF. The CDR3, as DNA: TGTGCCAGCAGTGGCGGACAGGGGGCGGGGGACATTCAGTACTTC.

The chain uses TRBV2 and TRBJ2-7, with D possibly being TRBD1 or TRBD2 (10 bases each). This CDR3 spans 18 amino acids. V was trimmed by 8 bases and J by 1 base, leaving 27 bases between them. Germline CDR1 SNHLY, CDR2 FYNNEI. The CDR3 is CASRRQGARTSGSYEQYF. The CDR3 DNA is TGTGCCAGCCGCCGACAGGGGGCCCGGACTAGCGGATCCTACGAGCAGTACTTC. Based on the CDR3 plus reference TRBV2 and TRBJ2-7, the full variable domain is EPEVTQTPSHQVTQMGQEVILRCVPISNHLYFYWYRQILGQKVEFLVSFYNNEISEKSEIFDDQFSVERPDGSNFTLKIRSTKLEDSAMYFCASRRQGARTSGSYEQYFGPGTRLTVT.

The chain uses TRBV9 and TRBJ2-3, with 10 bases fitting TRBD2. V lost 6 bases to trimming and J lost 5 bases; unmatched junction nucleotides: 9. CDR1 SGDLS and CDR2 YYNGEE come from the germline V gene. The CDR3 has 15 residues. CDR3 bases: TGTGCCAGCACCAACCTAGCGGGGGATAGAGATACGCAGTATTTT. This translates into CASTNLAGDRDTQYF.

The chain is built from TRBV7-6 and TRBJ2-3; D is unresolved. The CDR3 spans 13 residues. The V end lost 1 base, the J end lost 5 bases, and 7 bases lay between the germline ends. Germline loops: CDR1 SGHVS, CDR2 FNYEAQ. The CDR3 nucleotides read TGTGCCAGCAGCTTAGGTGCGGAAGATACGCAGTATTTT. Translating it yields CASSLGAEDTQYF.

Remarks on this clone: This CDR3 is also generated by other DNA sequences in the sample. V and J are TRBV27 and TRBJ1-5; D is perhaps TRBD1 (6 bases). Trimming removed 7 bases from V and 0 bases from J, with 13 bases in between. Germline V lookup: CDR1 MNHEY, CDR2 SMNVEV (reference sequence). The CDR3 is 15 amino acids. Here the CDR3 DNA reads TGTGCCAGCAAAGGGGGGAGTTATAGCAATCAGCCCCAGCATTTT. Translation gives CASKGGSYSNQPQHF.

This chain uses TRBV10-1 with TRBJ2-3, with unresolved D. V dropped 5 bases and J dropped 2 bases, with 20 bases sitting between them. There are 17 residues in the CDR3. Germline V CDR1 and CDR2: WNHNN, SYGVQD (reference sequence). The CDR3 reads CASSLGLDAENTDTQYF. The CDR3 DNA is TGCGCCAGCAGTCTCGGCCTTGACGCGGAGAACACAGATACGCAGTATTTT.

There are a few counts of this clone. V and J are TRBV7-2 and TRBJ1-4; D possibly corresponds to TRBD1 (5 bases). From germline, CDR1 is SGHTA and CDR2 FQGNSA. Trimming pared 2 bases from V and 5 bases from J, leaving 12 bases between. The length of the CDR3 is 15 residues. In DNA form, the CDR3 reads TGTGCCAGCAGCTTATCTGGACGGACAAATGAAAAACTGTTTTTT. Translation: CASSLSGRTNEKLFF. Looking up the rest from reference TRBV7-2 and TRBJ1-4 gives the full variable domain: GAGVSQSPSNKVTEKGKDVELRCDPISGHTALYWYRQSLGQGLEFLIYFQGNSAPDKSGLPSDRFSAERTGGSVSTLTIQRTQQEDSAVYLCASSLSGRTNEKLFFGSGTQLSVL.

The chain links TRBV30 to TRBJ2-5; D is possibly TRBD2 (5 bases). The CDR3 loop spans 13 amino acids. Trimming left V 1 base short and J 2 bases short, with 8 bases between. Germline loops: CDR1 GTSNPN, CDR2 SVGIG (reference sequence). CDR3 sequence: CAWSGGLQETQYF. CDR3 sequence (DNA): TGTGCCTGGAGTGGCGGGTTGCAAGAGACCCAGTACTTC.